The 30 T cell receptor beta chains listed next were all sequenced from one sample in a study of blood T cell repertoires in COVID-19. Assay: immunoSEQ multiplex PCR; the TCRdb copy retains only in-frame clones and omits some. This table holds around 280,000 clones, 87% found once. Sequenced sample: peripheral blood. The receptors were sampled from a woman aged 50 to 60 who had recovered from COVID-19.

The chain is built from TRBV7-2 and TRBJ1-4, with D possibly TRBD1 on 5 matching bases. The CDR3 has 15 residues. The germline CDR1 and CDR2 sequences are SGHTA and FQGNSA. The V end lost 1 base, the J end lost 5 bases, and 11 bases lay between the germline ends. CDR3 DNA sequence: TGTGCCAGCAGCTTAGGGTCAGGGTGGAATGAAAAACTGTTTTTT. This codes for CASSLGSGWNEKLFF.

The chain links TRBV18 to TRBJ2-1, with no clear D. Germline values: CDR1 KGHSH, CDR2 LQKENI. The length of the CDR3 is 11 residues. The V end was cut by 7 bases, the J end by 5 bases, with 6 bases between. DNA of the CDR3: TGTGCCAGCTTAGCAGACAATGAGCAGTTCTTC. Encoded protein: CASLADNEQFF. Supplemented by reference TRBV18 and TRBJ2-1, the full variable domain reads NAGVMQNPRHLVRRRGQEARLRCSPMKGHSHVYWYRQLPEEGLKFMVYLQKENIIDESGMPKERFSAEFPKEGPSILRIQQVVRGDSAAYFCASLADNEQFFGPGTRLTVL.

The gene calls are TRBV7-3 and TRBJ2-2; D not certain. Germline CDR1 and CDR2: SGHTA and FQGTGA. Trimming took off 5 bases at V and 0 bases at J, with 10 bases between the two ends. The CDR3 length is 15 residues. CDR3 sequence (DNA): TGTGCCAGCAGCCCCTTTGGCCCGAACACCGGGGAGCTGTTTTTT. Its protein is CASSPFGPNTGELFF. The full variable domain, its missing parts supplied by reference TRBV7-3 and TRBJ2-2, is GAGVSQTPSNKVTEKGKYVELRCDPISGHTALYWYRQSLGQGPEFLIYFQGTGAADDSGLPNDRFFAVRPEGSVSTLKIQRTERGDSAVYLCASSPFGPNTGELFFGEGSRLTVL.

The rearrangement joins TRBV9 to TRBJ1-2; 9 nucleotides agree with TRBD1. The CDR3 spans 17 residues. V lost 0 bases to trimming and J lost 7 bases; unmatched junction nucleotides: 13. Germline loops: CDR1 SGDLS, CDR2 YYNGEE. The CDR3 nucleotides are TGTGCCAGCAGCGTAGTTTCCGACGCGGACAGGGGTTCTGGCTACACCTTC. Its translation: CASSVVSDADRGSGYTF.

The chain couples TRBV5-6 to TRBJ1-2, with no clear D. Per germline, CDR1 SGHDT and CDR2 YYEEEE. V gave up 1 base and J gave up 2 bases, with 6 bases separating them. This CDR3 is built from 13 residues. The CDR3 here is CASSLNGNYGYTF. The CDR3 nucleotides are TGTGCCAGCAGCTTGAACGGGAACTATGGCTACACCTTC.

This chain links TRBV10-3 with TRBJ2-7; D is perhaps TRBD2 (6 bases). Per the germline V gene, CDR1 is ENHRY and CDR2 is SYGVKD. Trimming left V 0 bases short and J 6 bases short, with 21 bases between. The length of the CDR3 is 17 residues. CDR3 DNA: TGTGCCATCAGTGAGTCGGGTTCCGGGGGTCTCAAGGGCGAGCAGTACTTC. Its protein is CAISESGSGGLKGEQYF.

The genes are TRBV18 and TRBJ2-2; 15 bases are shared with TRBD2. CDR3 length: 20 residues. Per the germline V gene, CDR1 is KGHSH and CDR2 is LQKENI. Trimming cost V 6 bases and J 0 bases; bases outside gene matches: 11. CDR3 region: CASSRYSGTSGRSNTGELFF. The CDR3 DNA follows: TGTGCCAGCTCGCGTTATTCCGGGACTAGCGGGAGGTCGAACACCGGGGAGCTGTTTTTT.

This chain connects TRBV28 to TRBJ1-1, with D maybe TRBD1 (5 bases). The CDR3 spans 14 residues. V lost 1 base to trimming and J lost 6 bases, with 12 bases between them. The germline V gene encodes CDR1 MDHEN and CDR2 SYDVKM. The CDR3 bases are TGTGCCAGCAGTTTATCGGTCCCGGGGGCTGAAGCTTTCTTT. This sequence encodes CASSLSVPGAEAFF.

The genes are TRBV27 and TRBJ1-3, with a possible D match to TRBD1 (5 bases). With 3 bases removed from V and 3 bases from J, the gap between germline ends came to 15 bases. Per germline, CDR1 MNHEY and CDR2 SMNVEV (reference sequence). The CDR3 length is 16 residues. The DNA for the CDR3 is TGTGCCAGCAGTTTCTCAGGGTTGATCGGTGGAAACACCATATATTTT. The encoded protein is CASSFSGLIGGNTIYF.

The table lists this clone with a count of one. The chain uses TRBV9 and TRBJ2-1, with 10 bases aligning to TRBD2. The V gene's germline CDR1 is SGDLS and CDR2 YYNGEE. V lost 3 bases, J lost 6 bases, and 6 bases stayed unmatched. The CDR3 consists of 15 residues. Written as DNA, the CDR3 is TGTGCCAGCAGCGGCAGCGGGAGGGCCGTCAATGAGCAGTTCTTC. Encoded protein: CASSGSGRAVNEQFF.

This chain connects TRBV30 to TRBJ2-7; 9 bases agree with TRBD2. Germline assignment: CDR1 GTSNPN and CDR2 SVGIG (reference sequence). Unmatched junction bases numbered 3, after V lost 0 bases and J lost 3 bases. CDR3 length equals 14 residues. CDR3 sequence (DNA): TGTGCCTGGAGTGTAGAGACTAGCGGCTACGAGCAGTACTTC. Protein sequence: CAWSVETSGYEQYF.

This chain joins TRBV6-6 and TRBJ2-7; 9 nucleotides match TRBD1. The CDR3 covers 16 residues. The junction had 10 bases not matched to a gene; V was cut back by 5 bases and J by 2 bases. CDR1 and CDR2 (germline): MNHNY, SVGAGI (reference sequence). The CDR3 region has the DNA TGTGCCAGCAGTCGAACTGGACAGGGGTTTGCCTACGAGCAGTACTTC. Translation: CASSRTGQGFAYEQYF.

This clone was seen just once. CDR3 DNA sequence: TGCAGCGGCCGCGGGACTAGCGGGGGGGCGACAGATACGCAGTATTTT. This sequence encodes CSGRGTSGGATDTQYF. This chain joins TRBV29-1 and TRBJ2-3; 16 nucleotides line up with TRBD2. The length of the CDR3 is 16 residues. Germline CDR1 SQVTM, CDR2 ANQGSEA. The trim removed 7 bases at V and 3 bases at J, leaving 7 bases unmatched.

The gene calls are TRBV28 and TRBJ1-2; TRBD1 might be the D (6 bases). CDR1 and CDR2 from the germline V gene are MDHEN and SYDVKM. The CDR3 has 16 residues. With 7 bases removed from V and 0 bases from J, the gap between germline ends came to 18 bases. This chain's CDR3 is CASTKRQESANYGYTF. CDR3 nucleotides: TGTGCCAGCACTAAAAGACAGGAATCAGCTAACTATGGCTACACCTTC.

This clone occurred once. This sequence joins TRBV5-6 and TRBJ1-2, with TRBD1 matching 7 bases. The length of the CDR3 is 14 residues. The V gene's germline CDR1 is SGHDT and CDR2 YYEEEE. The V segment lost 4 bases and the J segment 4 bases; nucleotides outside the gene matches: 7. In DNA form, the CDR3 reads TGTGCCAGCAGCCTTAAGACAGGGCTCTATGGCTACACCTTC. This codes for CASSLKTGLYGYTF.

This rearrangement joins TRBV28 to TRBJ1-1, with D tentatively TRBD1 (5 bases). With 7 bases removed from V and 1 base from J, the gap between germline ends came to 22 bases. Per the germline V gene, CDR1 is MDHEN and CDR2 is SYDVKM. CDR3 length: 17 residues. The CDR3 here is CASIPIFGGSENTEAFF. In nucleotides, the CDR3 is TGTGCCAGCATTCCCATCTTCGGGGGGAGTGAGAACACTGAAGCTTTCTTT.

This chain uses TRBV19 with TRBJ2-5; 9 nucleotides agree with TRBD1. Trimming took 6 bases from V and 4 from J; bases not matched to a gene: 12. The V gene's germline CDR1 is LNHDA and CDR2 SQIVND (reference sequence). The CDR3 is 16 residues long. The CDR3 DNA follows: TGTGCCAGTAGCAAAAATCCGGGACAGGGACGAGAGACCCAGTACTTC. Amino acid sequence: CASSKNPGQGRETQYF.

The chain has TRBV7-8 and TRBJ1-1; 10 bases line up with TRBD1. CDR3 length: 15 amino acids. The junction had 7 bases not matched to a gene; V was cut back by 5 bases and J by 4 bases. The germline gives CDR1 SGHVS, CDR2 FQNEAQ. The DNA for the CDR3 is TGTGCCAGCAGCAGGACAGGGGGACGGATCACTGAAGCTTTCTTT. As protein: CASSRTGGRITEAFF.

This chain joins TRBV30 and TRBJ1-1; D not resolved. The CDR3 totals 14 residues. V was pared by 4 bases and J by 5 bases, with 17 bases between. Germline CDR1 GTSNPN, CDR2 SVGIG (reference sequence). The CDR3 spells CAWNGEEEWTEAFF. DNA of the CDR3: TGTGCCTGGAACGGGGAGGAGGAGTGGACTGAAGCTTTCTTT.

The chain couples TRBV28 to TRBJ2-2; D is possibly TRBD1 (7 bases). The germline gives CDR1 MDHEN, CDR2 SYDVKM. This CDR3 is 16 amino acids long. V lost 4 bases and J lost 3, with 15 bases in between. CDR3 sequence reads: CASSSSRGADTGELFF. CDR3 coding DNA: TGTGCCAGCAGTTCCTCCAGGGGGGCGGACACCGGGGAGCTGTTTTTT.

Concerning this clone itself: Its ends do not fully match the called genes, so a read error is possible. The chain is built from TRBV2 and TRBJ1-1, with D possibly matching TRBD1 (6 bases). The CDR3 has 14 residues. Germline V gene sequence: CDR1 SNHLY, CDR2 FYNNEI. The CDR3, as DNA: TGTGCCAGCAGTCCCTCGACAGGTACCCCGTCCCCGAACTTT. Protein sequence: CASSPSTGTPSPNF.

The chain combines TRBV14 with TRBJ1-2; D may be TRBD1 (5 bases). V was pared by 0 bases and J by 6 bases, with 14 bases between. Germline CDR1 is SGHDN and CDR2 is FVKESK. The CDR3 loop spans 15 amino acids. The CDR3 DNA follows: TGTGCCAGCAGCCAAGATCGGTGGAGGGGTGATGGCTACACCTTC. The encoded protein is CASSQDRWRGDGYTF. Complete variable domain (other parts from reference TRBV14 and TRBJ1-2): EAGVTQFPSHSVIEKGQTVTLRCDPISGHDNLYWYRRVMGKEIKFLLHFVKESKQDESGMPNNRFLAERTGGTYSTLKVQPAELEDSGVYFCASSQDRWRGDGYTFGSGTRLTVV.

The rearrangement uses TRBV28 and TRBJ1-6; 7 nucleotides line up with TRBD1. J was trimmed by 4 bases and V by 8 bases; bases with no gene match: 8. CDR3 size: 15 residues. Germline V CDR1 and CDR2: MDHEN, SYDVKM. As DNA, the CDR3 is TGTGCCAGCGCCTGGGGACAGAAGTATAATTCACCCCTCCACTTT. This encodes CASAWGQKYNSPLHF.

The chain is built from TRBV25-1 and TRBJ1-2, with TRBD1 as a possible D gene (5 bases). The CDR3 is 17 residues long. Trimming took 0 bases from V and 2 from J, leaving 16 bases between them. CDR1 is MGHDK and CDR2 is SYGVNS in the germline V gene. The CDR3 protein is CASSEYKGTLENYGYTF. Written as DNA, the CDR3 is TGTGCCAGCAGTGAATACAAAGGGACTTTGGAAAACTATGGCTACACCTTC.

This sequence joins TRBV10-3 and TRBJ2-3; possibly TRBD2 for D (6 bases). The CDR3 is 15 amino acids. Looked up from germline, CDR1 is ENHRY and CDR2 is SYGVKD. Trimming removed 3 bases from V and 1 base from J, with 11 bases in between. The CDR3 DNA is TGTGCCATCAGTGATGGAGGGAAACGCACAGATACGCAGTATTTT. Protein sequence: CAISDGGKRTDTQYF.

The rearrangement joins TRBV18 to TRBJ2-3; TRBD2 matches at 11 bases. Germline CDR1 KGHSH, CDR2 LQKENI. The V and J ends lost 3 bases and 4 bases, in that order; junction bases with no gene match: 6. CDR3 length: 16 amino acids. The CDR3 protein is CASSPVGTSGSDTQYF. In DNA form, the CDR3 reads TGTGCCAGCTCACCTGTGGGGACTAGCGGTTCAGATACGCAGTATTTT.

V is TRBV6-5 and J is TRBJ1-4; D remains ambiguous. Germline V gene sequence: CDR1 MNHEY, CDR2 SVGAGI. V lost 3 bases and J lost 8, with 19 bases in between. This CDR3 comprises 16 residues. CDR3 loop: CASSYITRGSGEKLFF. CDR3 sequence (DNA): TGTGCCAGCAGTTATATTACCCGGGGAAGCGGGGAAAAACTGTTTTTT.

The CDR3 DNA sequence: TGTGCCAGCAGCTTAGCGCGGGACAGGGGGCCCAAGGCTGGGGCCAACGTCCTGACTTTC. This translates into CASSLARDRGPKAGANVLTF. The chain uses TRBV7-2 and TRBJ2-6, with 12 bases aligning to TRBD1. V trimming: 0 bases; J trimming: 2 bases; junction bases outside the gene matches: 8. This CDR3 is 20 amino acids long. Germline CDR1 reads SGHTA; CDR2 reads FQGNSA.

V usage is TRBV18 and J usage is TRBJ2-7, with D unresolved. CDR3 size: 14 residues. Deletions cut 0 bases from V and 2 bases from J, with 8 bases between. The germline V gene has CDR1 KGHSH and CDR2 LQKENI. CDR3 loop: CASSPPELPYEQYF. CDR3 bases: TGTGCCAGCTCACCACCCGAGCTGCCCTACGAGCAGTACTTC. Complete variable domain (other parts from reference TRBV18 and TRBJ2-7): NAGVMQNPRHLVRRRGQEARLRCSPMKGHSHVYWYRQLPEEGLKFMVYLQKENIIDESGMPKERFSAEFPKEGPSILRIQQVVRGDSAAYFCASSPPELPYEQYFGPGTRLTVT.

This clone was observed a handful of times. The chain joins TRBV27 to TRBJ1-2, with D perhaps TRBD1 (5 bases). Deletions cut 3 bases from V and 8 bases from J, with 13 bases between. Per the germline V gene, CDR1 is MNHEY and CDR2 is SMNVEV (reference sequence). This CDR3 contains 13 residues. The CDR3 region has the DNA TGTGCCAGCAGTTTTGGGCAGGGAAACGGCTACACCTTC. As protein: CASSFGQGNGYTF.